The 3 T cell receptor beta chains below come from one sample, sequenced in a study of blood T cell repertoires in COVID-19. Only in-frame clones appear in the TCRdb table, and some are missing; sequencing was by immunoSEQ multiplex PCR. Among 140,000 or so clones listed, about four fifths were seen once. Sequenced sample: peripheral blood. Receptor source: a woman over 75 with acute or convalescent COVID-19.

V is TRBV10-3 and J is TRBJ1-5, with TRBD1 matching over 8 bases. V trimming: 0 bases; J trimming: 4 bases; junction bases outside the gene matches: 5. Germline CDR1 ENHRY, CDR2 SYGVKD. The CDR3 has 16 amino acids. The CDR3 sequence is CAISESRTGLNQPQHF. CDR3 DNA: TGTGCCATCAGTGAGTCCCGGACAGGGCTGAATCAGCCCCAGCATTTT.

This chain links TRBV10-3 with TRBJ1-5; the D is unclear. The CDR3 loop spans 13 amino acids. The ends were cut back, 2 bases at V and 5 bases at J, with 7 bases in the middle. The germline CDR1 and CDR2 sequences are ENHRY and SYGVKD. DNA for the CDR3: TGTGCCATCAGTGAGATGCAGGATCAGCCCCAGCATTTT. Its translation: CAISEMQDQPQHF.

This clone was found a few times. The chain joins TRBV15 to TRBJ1-3; D is unresolved. Trimming took off 5 bases at V and 4 bases at J, with 15 bases between the two ends. The germline V gene has CDR1 LNHNV and CDR2 YYDKDF (reference sequence). CDR3 size: 15 residues. The DNA of the CDR3 is TGTGCCACCAGCGGCGGGAGCCTGGGGGGAAACACCATATATTTT. This gives the protein CATSGGSLGGNTIYF.